Listed below are T cell receptor beta chains from one sample, sequenced in a study of cytomegalovirus exposure and HLA in healthy donors. TCRdb's table, derived via immunoSEQ multiplex PCR, lists solely in-frame clones and lacks some. The sample consists of fewer than 120,000 clones, approximately 88% of them appearing once. The sample comprised PBMCs. All receptors derive from a woman in her 30s in good health and CMV-seropositive. Both conserved end residues are part of each CDR3. The D gene is left open where the match is weak. Clone size is not always given. Where it is, it says once, few, many or a class for expanded clones.

clone size,V gene,J gene,D gene,CDR3 DNA,CDR3 protein
NA,TRBV10-3,TRBJ2-2,TRBD2,TGTGCCATCAAGGGTAGCGGGGGGGCCCGGGAGCTGTTTTTT,CAIKGSGGARELFF
NA,TRBV5-1,TRBJ2-1,NA,TGCGCCAGCAGCAGGTACAGGGGGGGTAGCTCCTACAATGAGCAGTTCTTC,CASSRYRGGSSYNEQFF
once,TRBV2,TRBJ2-3,TRBD1,TGTGCCAGCAGTGACGGACAGGAAAGCACAGATACGCAGTATTTT,CASSDGQESTDTQYF
NA,TRBV28,TRBJ1-4,TRBD1,TGTGCCAGCAGTAGTCCGGGACAGCCCGAGTTACCTGAAAAACTGTTTTTT,CASSSPGQPELPEKLFF
NA,TRBV6-5,TRBJ2-3,TRBD2,TGTGCCAGCAGTTCAGCGGGGGGGCAAGATACGCAGTATTTT,CASSSAGGQDTQYF
NA,TRBV6-1,TRBJ1-2,NA,TGTGCCAGCAGTGAAGTAGGGGGTTATGGCTACACCTTC,CASSEVGGYGYTF
NA,TRBV7-8,TRBJ2-7,TRBD1,TGTGCCAGCAGCGAAGGGGGCTCGGACGAGCAGTACTTC,CASSEGGSDEQYF
NA,TRBV25-1,TRBJ1-1,TRBD1,TGTGCCAGCAGTGAAGCCAGGGGGCAGAGCACTGAAGCTTTCTTT,CASSEARGQSTEAFF
NA,TRBV15,TRBJ1-2,TRBD1,TGTGCCACCAGCACCCGGGACAGGGCCTCGGTCACCTTC,CATSTRDRASVTF
NA,TRBV27,TRBJ2-2,NA,TGTGCCAGCAGTACCCGGGTGAACACCGGGGAGCTGTTTTTT,CASSTRVNTGELFF
NA,TRBV11-3,TRBJ2-3,NA,TGTGCCAGCAGCCCAAGCCCAGGGGCAGATACGCAGTATTTT,CASSPSPGADTQYF
NA,TRBV30,TRBJ1-1,NA,TGTGCCTGGACCCCACTTGGGCTGCACACTGAAGCTTTCTTT,CAWTPLGLHTEAFF